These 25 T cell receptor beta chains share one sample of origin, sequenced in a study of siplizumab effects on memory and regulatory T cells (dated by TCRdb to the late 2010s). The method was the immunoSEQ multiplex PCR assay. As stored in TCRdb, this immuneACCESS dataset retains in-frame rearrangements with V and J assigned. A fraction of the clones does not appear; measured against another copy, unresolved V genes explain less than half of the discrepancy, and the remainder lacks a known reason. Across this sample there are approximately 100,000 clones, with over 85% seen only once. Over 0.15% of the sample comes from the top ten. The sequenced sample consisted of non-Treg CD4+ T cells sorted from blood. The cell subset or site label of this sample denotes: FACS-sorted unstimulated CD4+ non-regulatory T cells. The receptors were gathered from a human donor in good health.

CDR3 in amino acids: CASSVGQLEKLFF. The CDR3 DNA is TGTGCCAGTAGTGTCGGACAGTTAGAAAAACTGTTTTTT. The V and J genes are TRBV19 and TRBJ1-4; D possibly corresponds to TRBD1 (6 bases). The CDR3 spans 13 residues. Deletions cut 5 bases from V and 8 bases from J, with 12 bases between. Germline-derived CDR1 and CDR2 are LNHDA and SQIVND (reference sequence). Based on the CDR3 plus reference TRBV19 and TRBJ1-4, the full variable domain is DGGITQSPKYLFRKEGQNVTLSCEQNLNHDAMYWYRQDPGQGLRLIYYSQIVNDFQKGDIAEGYSVSREKKESFPLTVTSAQKNPTAFYLCASSVGQLEKLFFGSGTQLSVL.

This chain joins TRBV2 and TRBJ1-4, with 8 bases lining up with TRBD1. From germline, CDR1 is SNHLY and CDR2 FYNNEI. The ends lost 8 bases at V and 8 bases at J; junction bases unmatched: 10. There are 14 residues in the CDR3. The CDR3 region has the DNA TGTGCCAGCGGAACAGGGGGGACTACGGAAAAACTGTTTTTT. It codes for CASGTGGTTEKLFF. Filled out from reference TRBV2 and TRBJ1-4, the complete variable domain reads EPEVTQTPSHQVTQMGQEVILRCVPISNHLYFYWYRQILGQKVEFLVSFYNNEISEKSEIFDDQFSVERPDGSNFTLKIRSTKLEDSAMYFCASGTGGTTEKLFFGSGTQLSVL.

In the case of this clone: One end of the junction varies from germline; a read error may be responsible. In DNA form, the CDR3 reads TGTGCCAGCAGCTTAGACCGATCCTCCGAGCAGTACTTC. Translating it yields CASSLDRSSEQYF. The V and J genes are TRBV7-2 and TRBJ2-7; D is undetermined. Germline values: CDR1 SGHTA, CDR2 FQGNSA. This CDR3 spans 13 amino acids.

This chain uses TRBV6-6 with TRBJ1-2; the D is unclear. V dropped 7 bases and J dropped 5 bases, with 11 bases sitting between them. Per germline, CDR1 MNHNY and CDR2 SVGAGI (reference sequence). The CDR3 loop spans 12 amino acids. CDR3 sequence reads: CASKPPEYGYTF. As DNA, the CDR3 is TGTGCCAGCAAACCCCCTGAGTATGGCTACACCTTC.

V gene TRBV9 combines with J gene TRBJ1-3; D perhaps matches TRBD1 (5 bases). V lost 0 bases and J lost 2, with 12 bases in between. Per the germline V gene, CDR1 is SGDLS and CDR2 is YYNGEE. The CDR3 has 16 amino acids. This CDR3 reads CASSVVGAGTGNTIYF. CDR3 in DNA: TGTGCCAGCAGCGTAGTAGGGGCAGGGACTGGAAACACCATATATTTT.

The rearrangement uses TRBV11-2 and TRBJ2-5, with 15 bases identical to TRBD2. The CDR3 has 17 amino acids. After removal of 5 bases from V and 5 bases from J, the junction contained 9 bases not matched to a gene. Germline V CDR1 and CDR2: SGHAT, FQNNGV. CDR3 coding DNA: TGTGCCAGCAGCCCCTCCGGACTAGCGGGGGGGTTGGAGACCCAGTACTTC. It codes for CASSPSGLAGGLETQYF.

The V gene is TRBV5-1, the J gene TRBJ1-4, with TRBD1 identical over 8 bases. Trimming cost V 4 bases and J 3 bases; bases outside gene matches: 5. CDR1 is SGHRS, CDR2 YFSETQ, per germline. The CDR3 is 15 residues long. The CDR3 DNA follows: TGCGCCAGCAGCCCCGGACAGGGCTCTAATGAAAAACTGTTTTTT. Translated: CASSPGQGSNEKLFF.

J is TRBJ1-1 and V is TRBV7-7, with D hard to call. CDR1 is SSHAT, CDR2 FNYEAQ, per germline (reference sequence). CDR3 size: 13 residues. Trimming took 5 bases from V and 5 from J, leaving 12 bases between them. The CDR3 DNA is TGTGCCAGCAGCCGGACGGGTCTTACTGAAGCTTTCTTT. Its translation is CASSRTGLTEAFF.

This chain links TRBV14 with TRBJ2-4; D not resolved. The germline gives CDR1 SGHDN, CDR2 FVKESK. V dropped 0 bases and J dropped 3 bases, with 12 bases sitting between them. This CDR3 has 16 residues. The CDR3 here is CASSQDLGKGKNIQYF. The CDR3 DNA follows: TGTGCCAGCAGCCAAGATCTTGGGAAGGGCAAAAACATTCAGTACTTC.

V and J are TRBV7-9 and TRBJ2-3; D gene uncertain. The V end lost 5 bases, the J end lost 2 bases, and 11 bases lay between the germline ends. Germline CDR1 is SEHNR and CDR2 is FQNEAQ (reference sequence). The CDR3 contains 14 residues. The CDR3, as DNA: TGTGCCAGCAGCACCAACCTCCTCACAGATACGCAGTATTTT. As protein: CASSTNLLTDTQYF.

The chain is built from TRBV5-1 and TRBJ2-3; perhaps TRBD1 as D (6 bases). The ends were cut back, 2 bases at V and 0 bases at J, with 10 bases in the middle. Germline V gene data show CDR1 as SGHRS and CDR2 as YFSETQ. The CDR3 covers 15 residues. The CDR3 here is CASSFMGHSTDTQYF. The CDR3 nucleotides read TGCGCCAGCAGCTTTATGGGACATAGCACAGATACGCAGTATTTT. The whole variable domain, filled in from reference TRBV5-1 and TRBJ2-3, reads KAGVTQTPRYLIKTRGQQVTLSCSPISGHRSVSWYQQTPGQGLQFLFEYFSETQRNKGNFPGRFSGRQFSNSRSEMNVSTLELGDSALYLCASSFMGHSTDTQYFGPGTRLTVL.

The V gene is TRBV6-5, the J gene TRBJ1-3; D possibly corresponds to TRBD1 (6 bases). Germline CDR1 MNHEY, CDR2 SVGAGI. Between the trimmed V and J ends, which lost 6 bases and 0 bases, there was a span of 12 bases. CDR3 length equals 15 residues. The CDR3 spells CASSQQGNSGNTIYF. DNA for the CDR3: TGTGCCAGCAGCCAACAGGGAAACTCTGGAAACACCATATATTTT.

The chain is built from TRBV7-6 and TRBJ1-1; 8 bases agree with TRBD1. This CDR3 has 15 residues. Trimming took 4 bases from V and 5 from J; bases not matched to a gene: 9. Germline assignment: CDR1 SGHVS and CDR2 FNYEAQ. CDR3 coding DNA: TGTGCCAGCAGCTATCTCGGACAGGGTTGGACTGAAGCTTTCTTT. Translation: CASSYLGQGWTEAFF. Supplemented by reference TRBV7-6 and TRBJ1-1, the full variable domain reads GAGVSQSPRYKVTKRGQDVALRCDPISGHVSLYWYRQALGQGPEFLTYFNYEAQQDKSGLPNDRFSAERPEGSISTLTIQRTEQRDSAMYRCASSYLGQGWTEAFFGQGTRLTVV.

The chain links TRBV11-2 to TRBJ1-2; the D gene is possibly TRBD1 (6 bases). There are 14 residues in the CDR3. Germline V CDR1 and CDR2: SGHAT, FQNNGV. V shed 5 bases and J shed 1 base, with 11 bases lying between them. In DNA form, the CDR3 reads TGTGCCAGCAGCGCTTGGACAGATAACTATGGCTACACCTTC. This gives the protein CASSAWTDNYGYTF.

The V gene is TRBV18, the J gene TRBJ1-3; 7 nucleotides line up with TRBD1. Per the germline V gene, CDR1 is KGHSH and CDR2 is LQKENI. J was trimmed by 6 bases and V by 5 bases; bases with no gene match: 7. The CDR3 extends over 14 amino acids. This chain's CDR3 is CASSSDRVQNTIYF. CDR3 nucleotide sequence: TGTGCCAGCTCATCCGACAGGGTCCAAAACACCATATATTTT.

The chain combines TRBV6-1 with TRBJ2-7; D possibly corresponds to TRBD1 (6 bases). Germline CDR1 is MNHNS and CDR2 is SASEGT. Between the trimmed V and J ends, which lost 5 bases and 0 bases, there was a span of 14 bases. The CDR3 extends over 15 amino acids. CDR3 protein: CASSMNRAPSYEQYF. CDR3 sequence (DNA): TGTGCCAGCAGTATGAACAGGGCCCCCTCCTACGAGCAGTACTTC.

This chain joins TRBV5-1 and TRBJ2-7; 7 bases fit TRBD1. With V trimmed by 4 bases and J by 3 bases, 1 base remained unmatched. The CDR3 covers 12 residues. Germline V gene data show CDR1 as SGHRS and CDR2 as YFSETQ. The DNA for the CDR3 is TGCGCCAGCAGCCGGGACAGCTACGAGCAGTACTTC. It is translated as CASSRDSYEQYF.

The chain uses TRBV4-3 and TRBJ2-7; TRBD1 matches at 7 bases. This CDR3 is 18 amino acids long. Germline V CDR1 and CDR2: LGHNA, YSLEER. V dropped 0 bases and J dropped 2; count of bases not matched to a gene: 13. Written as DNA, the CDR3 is TGCGCCAGCAGCCAAGATGTCCCCCAGTGGACAGGCGCCTACGAGCAGTACTTC. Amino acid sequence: CASSQDVPQWTGAYEQYF.

The CDR3 region has the DNA TGTGCCAGCAGCTTAAAGCCTGGGGCCAACGTCCTGACTTTC. Protein sequence: CASSLKPGANVLTF. The chain employs TRBV7-2 and TRBJ2-6, with no clear D. There are 14 residues in the CDR3. CDR1 and CDR2 (germline): SGHTA, FQGNSA. V was clipped by 2 bases and J by 2 bases, with 4 bases between them.

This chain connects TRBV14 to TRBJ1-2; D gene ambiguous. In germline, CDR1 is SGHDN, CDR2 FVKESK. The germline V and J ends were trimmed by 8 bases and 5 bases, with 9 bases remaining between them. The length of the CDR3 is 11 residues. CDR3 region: CASPLNYGYTF. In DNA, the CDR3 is TGTGCCAGCCCACTGAATTATGGCTACACCTTC.

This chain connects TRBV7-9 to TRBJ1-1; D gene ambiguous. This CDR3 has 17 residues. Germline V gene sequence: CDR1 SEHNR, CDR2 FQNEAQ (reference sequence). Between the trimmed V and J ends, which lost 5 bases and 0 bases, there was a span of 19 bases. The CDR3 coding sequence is TGTGCCAGCAGCCCCGCCGCTGGCCTGAACATGAACACTGAAGCTTTCTTT. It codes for CASSPAAGLNMNTEAFF. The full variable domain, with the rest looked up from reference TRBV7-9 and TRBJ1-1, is DTGVSQNPRHKITKRGQNVTFRCDPISEHNRLYWYRQTLGQGPEFLTYFQNEAQLEKSRLLSDRFSAERPKGSFSTLEIQRTEQGDSAMYLCASSPAAGLNMNTEAFFGQGTRLTVV.

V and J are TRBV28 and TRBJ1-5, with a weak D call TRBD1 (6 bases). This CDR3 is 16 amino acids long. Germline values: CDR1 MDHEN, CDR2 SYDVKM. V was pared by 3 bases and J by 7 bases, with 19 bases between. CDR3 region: CASSFGRRGGGQPQHF. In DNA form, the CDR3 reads TGTGCCAGCAGTTTCGGTCGTAGGGGGGGAGGACAGCCCCAGCATTTT.

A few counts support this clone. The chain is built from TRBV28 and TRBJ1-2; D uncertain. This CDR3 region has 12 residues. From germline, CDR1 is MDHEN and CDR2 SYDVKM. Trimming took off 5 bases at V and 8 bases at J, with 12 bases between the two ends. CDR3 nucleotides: TGTGCCAGCAGTCCACGGGTAGCAGGCTACACCTTC. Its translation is CASSPRVAGYTF.

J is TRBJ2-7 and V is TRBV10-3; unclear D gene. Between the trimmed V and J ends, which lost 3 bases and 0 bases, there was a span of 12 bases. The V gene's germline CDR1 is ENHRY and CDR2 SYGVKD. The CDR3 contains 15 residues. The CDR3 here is CAISDLTVSSYEQYF. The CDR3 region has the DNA TGTGCCATCAGTGATCTCACAGTTAGCTCCTACGAGCAGTACTTC.

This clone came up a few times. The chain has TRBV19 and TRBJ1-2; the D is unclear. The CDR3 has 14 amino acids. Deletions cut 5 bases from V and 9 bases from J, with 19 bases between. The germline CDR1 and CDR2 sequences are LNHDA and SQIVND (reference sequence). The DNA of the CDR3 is TGTGCCAGTAGTGCGGAAGACTCGGTAAGTTGCTACACCTTC. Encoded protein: CASSAEDSVSCYTF.